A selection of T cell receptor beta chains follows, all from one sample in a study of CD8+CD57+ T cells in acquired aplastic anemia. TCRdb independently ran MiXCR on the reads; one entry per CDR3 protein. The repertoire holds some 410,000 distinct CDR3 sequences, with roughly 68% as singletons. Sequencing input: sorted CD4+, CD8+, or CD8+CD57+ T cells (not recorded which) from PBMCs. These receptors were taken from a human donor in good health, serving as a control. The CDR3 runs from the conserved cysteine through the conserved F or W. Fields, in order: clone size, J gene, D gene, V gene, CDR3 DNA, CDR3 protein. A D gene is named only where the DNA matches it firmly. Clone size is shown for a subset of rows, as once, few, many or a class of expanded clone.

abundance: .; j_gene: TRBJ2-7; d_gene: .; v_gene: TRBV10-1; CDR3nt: TGCGCCAGCGGTTCAACCTCCTACGAGCAGTACTTC; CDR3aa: CASGSTSYEQYF
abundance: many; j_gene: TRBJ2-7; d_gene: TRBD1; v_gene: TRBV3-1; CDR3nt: TGTGCCAGCAGCCGAGGACAGGGGGCGGACGAGCAGTACTTC; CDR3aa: CASSRGQGADEQYF
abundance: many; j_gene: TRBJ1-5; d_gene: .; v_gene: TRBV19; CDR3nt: TGTGCCAGTAGTATAGATCCAGGCGGCGAGCAGCCCCAGCATTTT; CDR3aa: CASSIDPGGEQPQHF
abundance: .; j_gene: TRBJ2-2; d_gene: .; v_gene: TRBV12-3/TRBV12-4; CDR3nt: TGTGCCAGCAATCCCAGCACCGGGGAGCTGTTTTTT; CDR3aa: CASNPSTGELFF
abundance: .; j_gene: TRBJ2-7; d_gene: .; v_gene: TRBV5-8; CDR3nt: TGTGCCAGCAGCCGAGCGCTAGCAGGCTCCTACGAGCAGTACTTC; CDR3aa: CASSRALAGSYEQYF
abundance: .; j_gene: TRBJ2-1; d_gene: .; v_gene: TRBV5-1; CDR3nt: TGCGCCAGCAGCTGGGGGGGCCACAATGAGCAGTATTTC; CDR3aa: CASSWGGHNEQYF
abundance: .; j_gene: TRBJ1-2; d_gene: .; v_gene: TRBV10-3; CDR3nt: TGTGCCATCAGTGGGGGGAACAGAACTAACTATGGCTACACCTTC; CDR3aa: CAISGGNRTNYGYTF
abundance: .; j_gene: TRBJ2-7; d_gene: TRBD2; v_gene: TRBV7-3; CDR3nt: TGTGCCAGCAGCTTAAGCGGGGGGGGGGACAATGACGAGCAGTACTTC; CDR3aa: CASSLSGGGDNDEQYF
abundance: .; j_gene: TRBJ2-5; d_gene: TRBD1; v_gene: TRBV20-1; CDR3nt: TGCAGTGCTAGCACCCAGACAGGGGTGAGGGAGACCCAGTACTTC; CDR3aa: CSASTQTGVRETQYF
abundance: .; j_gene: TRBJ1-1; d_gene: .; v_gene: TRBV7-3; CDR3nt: TGTGCCAGCACCCCTCTCGGGGACAATGAAGATTTCTTT; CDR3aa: CASTPLGDNEDFF
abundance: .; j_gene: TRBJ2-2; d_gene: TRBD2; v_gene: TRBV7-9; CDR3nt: TGTGCCAGCAGCTTGTTCGCGGGGGGCAAGACAGATACGTTTTTT; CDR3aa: CASSLFAGGKTDTFF
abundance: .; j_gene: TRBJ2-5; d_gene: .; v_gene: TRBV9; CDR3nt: TGTGCCAGCAGCGTCTCGGGAACGGAGACCCAGTACTTC; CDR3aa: CASSVSGTETQYF
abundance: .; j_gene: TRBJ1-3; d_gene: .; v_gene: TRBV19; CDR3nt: TGTGCCAGTACCCCTGGGCAGACTGGGGCCTACAACCAGTACTATTTT; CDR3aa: CASTPGQTGAYNQYYF
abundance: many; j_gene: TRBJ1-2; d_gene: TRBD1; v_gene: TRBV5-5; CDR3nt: TGTGCCAGCAGCTGGGACAGGGAGACTGGCTACACCTTC; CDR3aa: CASSWDRETGYTF
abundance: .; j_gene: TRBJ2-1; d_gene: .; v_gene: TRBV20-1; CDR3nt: TGCAGTGCTAGAGTCCGACAGGATAGCAATGAGCAGTTCTTC; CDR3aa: CSARVRQDSNEQFF
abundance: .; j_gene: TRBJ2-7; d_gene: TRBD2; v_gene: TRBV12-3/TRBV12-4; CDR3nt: TGTGCCACCGGCTCTTCCGGGGGGGGAGCGGTGTACGAGCAGTACTTC; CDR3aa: CATGSSGGGAVYEQYF
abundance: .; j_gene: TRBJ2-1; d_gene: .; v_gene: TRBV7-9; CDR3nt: TGTGCCAGCAGCCCTACGAGTCATGAGCAGTTCTTC; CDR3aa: CASSPTSHEQFF
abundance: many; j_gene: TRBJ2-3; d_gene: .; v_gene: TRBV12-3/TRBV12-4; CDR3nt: TGTGCCAGCAGGCTAACAGATACGCAGTATTTT; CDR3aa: CASRLTDTQYF
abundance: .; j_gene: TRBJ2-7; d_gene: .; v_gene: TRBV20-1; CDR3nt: TGCAGTGCTAGAGAGGGTAGCGGAGGGGCCTACGGGCAGTACTTC; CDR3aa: CSAREGSGGAYGQYF
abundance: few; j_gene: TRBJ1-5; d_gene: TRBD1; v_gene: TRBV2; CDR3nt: TGTGCCATCAAGTCAGGACAGGGTAATCAGCCCCAGCATTTT; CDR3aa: CAIKSGQGNQPQHF